This entry lists 28 T cell receptor gamma chains sequenced from one sample in a study of gamma-delta T cells after stem cell transplantation. TCRdb reprocessed the RT-PCR reads using CATT. The sample includes under 2,000 gamma-chain clones, roughly 3.4% seen only once; the top ten take around 29%. Sequencing used gamma-delta T cells. The source is a human donor. It is not recorded whose cells these are; they may come from a transplant donor.

In its sample, this clone ranks as medium-sized (0.01 to 0.1%). A single base separates this from a much larger clone, so it may be a read error. Within the sample, other DNA sequences also encode this same CDR3. The J gene is TRGJP, the V gene TRGV9. CDR1 and CDR2 (germline): GITISATS, ISYDGTV (reference sequence). V shed 0 bases, J shed 7 bases, and the junction held 3 bases outside the gene matches. The CDR3 consists of 16 residues. The CDR3 protein is CALWEVPELGKKIKVF. Here the CDR3 DNA reads TGTGCCTTGTGGGAGGTGCCGGAGTTGGGCAAAAAAATCAAGGTATTT.

To note about this clone: Given a much more abundant clone one base away, this may be a read error. This sequence joins TRGV9 and TRGJ1 or TRGJ2. CDR3 size: 13 residues. CDR1 is GITISATS, CDR2 ISYDGTV, per germline (reference sequence). For the CDR3, the DNA is TGTGCCTTGTGGGAGCTGAATTATTATAAGAAAATCTTT. The encoded protein is CALWELNYYKKIF.

With respect to this clone: The protein TCRdb lists belongs to a much larger clone and differs from this DNA's translation at residue 11, which points to a read error; the protein shown is made from the DNA. The chain uses TRGV2 and TRGJP1. Germline V gene data show CDR1 as EGSNGY and CDR2 as YDSYNSKV. This CDR3 comprises 14 residues. The chain's CDR3 is CATWDGYRRWLKIF. CDR3 in DNA: TGTGCCACCTGGGACGGTTATAGGCGTTGGCTCAAGATATTT.

This clone was seen more than once but under ten times. At one of its ends the junction is not consistent with the germline gene, which may arise from a read error. This specimen includes other DNA sequences encoding the same CDR3. CDR3 loop: CALWDSKLGKKIKVF. The CDR3, as DNA: TGTGCCTTGTGGGATTCCAAGTTGGGTAAAAAAATCAAGGTATTT. This sequence joins TRGV9 and TRGJP. The CDR3 totals 15 residues. Per germline, CDR1 GITISATS and CDR2 ISYDGTV (reference sequence).

Judged by abundance, this clone is medium-sized. The rearrangement uses TRGV9 and TRGJP. J was trimmed by 3 bases and V by 3 bases; bases with no gene match: 5. The CDR3 runs to 17 residues. CDR1 is GITISATS and CDR2 is ISYDGTV in the germline V gene (reference sequence). CDR3 DNA sequence: TGTGCCTTGTGGGAGACTACGCAAGAGTTGGGCAAAAAAATCAAGGTATTT. Translating gives CALWETTQELGKKIKVF.

By share, this clone ranks as medium-sized. This chain links TRGV8 with TRGJP2. Germline assignment: CDR1 VENAVY and CDR2 YDSYNSRV. This CDR3 region has 14 residues. With 3 bases clipped from V and 2 bases from J, the junction kept 3 bases outside the gene matches. The CDR3 DNA reads as TGTGCCACCTGGGATTTGAGTAGTGATTGGATCAAGACGTTT. This gives the protein CATWDLSSDWIKTF.

This clone was counted a few times. The TCRdb protein comes from a much larger clone and disagrees with this DNA's translation at residue 3, likely due to a read error; the protein given here is derived from the DNA. V gene TRGV3 combines with J gene TRGJP2. Germline assignment: CDR1 VTNTFY and CDR2 YDVSTARD (reference sequence). The CDR3 spans 16 residues. The CDR3 bases are TGTGCCCCCTGGGACCGATCATATAGTAGTGATTGGATCAAGACGTTT. The encoded protein is CAPWDRSYSSDWIKTF.

In the case of this clone: For this DNA, TCRdb reports the protein of a much larger clone, which diverges at residue 5, most likely from a read error; the protein presented here is translated directly from the DNA. The gene calls are TRGV2 and TRGJ1 or TRGJ2. Trimming took 5 bases from V and 2 from J; bases not matched to a gene: 6. The CDR3 loop spans 13 amino acids. Germline CDR1 is EGSNGY and CDR2 is YDSYNSKV. The CDR3 reads CATWASDYYKKLF. The DNA for the CDR3 is TGTGCCACCTGGGCCAGTGATTATTATAAGAAACTCTTT.

This clone is labeled medium-sized. This chain's CDR3 is CALWEVTQEELGKKIKVF. In DNA form, the CDR3 reads TGTGCCTTGTGGGAGGTGACCCAAGAGGAGTTGGGCAAAAAAATCAAGGTATTT. The chain has TRGV9 and TRGJP. Germline CDR1 GITISATS, CDR2 ISYDGTV (reference sequence). After removal of 0 bases from V and 7 bases from J, the junction contained 9 bases not matched to a gene. CDR3 length: 18 residues.

By proportion, this clone is large. Other DNA sequences from this sample encode an identical CDR3 as well. The V and J genes are TRGV9 and TRGJP. The germline gives CDR1 GITISATS, CDR2 ISYDGTV (reference sequence). V shed 0 bases and J 2 bases; nucleotides not matched to a gene: 1. The CDR3 covers 17 residues. CDR3 in amino acids: CALWEVRQELGKKIKVF. In DNA form, the CDR3 reads TGTGCCTTGTGGGAGGTGCGGCAAGAGTTGGGCAAAAAAATCAAGGTATTT.

This clone showed up just once. A far bigger clonotype differs at one base, so this is likely a read error. This chain links TRGV9 with TRGJP. Germline V lookup: CDR1 GITISATS, CDR2 ISYDGTV (reference sequence). CDR3 length equals 19 residues. The CDR3: CALWEEKNSPGLDKKIKVF. The CDR3 DNA reads TGTGCCTTGTGGGAGGAGAAAAATTCCCCCGGGTTGGACAAAAAAATCAAGGTATTT.

In its sample, this clone ranks as medium-sized (0.01 to 0.1%). This sequence joins TRGV3 and TRGJ1 or TRGJ2. CDR1 is VTNTFY and CDR2 is YDVSTARD in the germline V gene (reference sequence). CDR3 length: 14 residues. V was clipped by 0 bases and J by 5 bases; unmatched bases: 7. The CDR3 protein is CATWDRRIDYKKLF. CDR3 bases: TGTGCCACCTGGGACAGGCGTATTGATTATAAGAAACTCTTT.

This clone is medium-sized. This chain uses TRGV3 with TRGJ1 or TRGJ2. In germline, CDR1 is VTNTFY, CDR2 YDVSTARD (reference sequence). V lost 1 base, J lost 3 bases, and 9 bases stayed unmatched. The CDR3 runs to 15 residues. CDR3 region: CATWDSRNLYYKKLF. CDR3 in DNA: TGTGCCACCTGGGACAGCCGTAACCTTTATTATAAGAAACTCTTT.

This clone rates as large (0.1 to 1%). This sample includes further DNA sequences coding for the same CDR3. The rearrangement joins TRGV9 to TRGJP. In germline, CDR1 is GITISATS, CDR2 ISYDGTV (reference sequence). CDR3 size: 16 residues. The V gene end was trimmed by 2 bases and the J gene end by 10 bases; junction bases not matched to a gene: 8. CDR3 loop: CALWEARPLGKKIKVF. The CDR3, as DNA: TGTGCCTTGTGGGAGGCGCGACCCTTGGGCAAAAAAATCAAGGTATTT.

As to this clone: Given a much more abundant clone one base away, this may be a read error. The same CDR3 also results from other DNA sequences found in this sample. DNA of the CDR3: TGTGCCTTGTGGGAGGTGCTGGTGGGCAAAAAAATCAAGGTATTT. Amino acid sequence: CALWEVLVGKKIKVF. The chain combines TRGV9 with TRGJP. Germline V lookup: CDR1 GITISATS, CDR2 ISYDGTV (reference sequence). The CDR3 has 15 amino acids. V lost 0 bases, J lost 11 bases, and 4 bases stayed unmatched.

This clone is labeled medium-sized. The rearrangement links TRGV2 to TRGJ1 or TRGJ2. The CDR3 extends over 11 amino acids. Looked up from germline, CDR1 is EGSNGY and CDR2 is YDSYNSKV. V shed 0 bases, J shed 9 bases, and the junction held 2 bases outside the gene matches. This chain's CDR3 is CATWDGTKKLF. For the CDR3, the DNA is TGTGCCACCTGGGACGGGACTAAGAAACTCTTT.

By its share, this clone is medium-sized. The gene calls are TRGV8 and TRGJP1. The ends lost 7 bases at V and 8 bases at J; junction bases unmatched: 4. CDR3 size: 11 residues. The germline CDR1 and CDR2 sequences are VENAVY and YDSYNSRV. The CDR3 DNA follows: TGTGCCACCTGTGTGGGTTGGTTCAAGATATTT. Translating gives CATCVGWFKIF.

This clone was detected a few times. With a much larger clone just one base away, this may be a read error. Within the sample, other DNA sequences also encode this same CDR3. The rearrangement links TRGV9 to TRGJP. This CDR3 spans 16 amino acids. Per the germline V gene, CDR1 is GITISATS and CDR2 is ISYDGTV (reference sequence). Trimming at V came to 2 bases and at J to 13 bases, leaving 11 bases not matched to a gene. This CDR3 reads CALWEEIGLGKKIKVF. The CDR3 DNA reads as TGTGCCTTGTGGGAGGAGATCGGGTTAGGCAAAAAAATCAAGGTATTT.

This clone is medium-sized by share. Given a far larger clone just one base away, this is likely a sequencing read error. Other nucleotide sequences in the sample specify the same CDR3. The V and J genes are TRGV3 and TRGJ1 or TRGJ2. CDR1 is VTNTFY, CDR2 YDVSTARD, per germline (reference sequence). The CDR3 loop spans 14 amino acids. The junction had 9 bases not matched to a gene; V was cut back by 0 bases and J by 7 bases. The CDR3 DNA reads as TGTGCCACCTGGGACAGGTTTCGGGGCTATAAGAAACTCTTT. It specifies CATWDRFRGYKKLF.

This clone is medium-sized (0.01 to 0.1%). The chain recombines TRGV9 with TRGJP. V was pared by 5 bases and J by 9 bases, with 4 bases of the junction left unmatched. The CDR3 is made up of 14 amino acids. Per the germline V gene, CDR1 is GITISATS and CDR2 is ISYDGTV (reference sequence). The CDR3 loop reads CALWGGLGKKIKVF. CDR3 in DNA: TGTGCCTTGTGGGGGGGGTTGGGCAAAAAAATCAAGGTATTT.

There are a few counts of this clone. The V and J genes are TRGV9 and TRGJP. V lost 2 bases, J lost 9 bases, and 7 bases stayed unmatched. The germline V gene has CDR1 GITISATS and CDR2 ISYDGTV (reference sequence). CDR3 length equals 16 residues. CDR3 region: CALWEESRLGKKIKVF. The CDR3 region has the DNA TGTGCCTTGTGGGAGGAATCGAGGTTGGGCAAAAAAATCAAGGTATTT.

By share of the sample, this clone is medium-sized. This chain joins TRGV4 and TRGJ1 or TRGJ2. The germline V gene encodes CDR1 EGSTGY and CDR2 YDSYTSSV. The V and J ends lost 9 bases and 4 bases, in that order; junction bases with no gene match: 9. The CDR3 spans 12 residues. The DNA of the CDR3 is TGTGCCACCCATACCATATATTATAAGAAACTCTTT. This sequence encodes CATHTIYYKKLF.

The chain joins TRGV9 to TRGJP. The junction had 8 bases not matched to a gene; V was cut back by 0 bases and J by 6 bases. CDR3 size: 18 residues. Per the germline V gene, CDR1 is GITISATS and CDR2 is ISYDGTV (reference sequence). This chain's CDR3 is CALWEVHAIELGKKIKVF. The CDR3 DNA reads as TGTGCCTTGTGGGAGGTGCACGCTATAGAGTTGGGCAAAAAAATCAAGGTATTT.

In this sample, this clone is hyperexpanded. This same CDR3 is encoded by further DNA sequences in the sample. This chain connects TRGV3 to TRGJ1 or TRGJ2. The CDR3 runs 15 residues. Trimming cost V 0 bases and J 4 bases; bases outside gene matches: 9. The germline V gene encodes CDR1 VTNTFY and CDR2 YDVSTARD (reference sequence). This chain's CDR3 is CATWDRQRLYYKKLF. CDR3 bases: TGTGCCACCTGGGACAGGCAGAGGTTATATTATAAGAAACTCTTT.

This clone was found a few times. TCRdb's protein, taken from a much larger clone, differs from this DNA's translation at residue 8, likely owing to a read error; the protein displayed comes from the DNA. The chain is built from TRGV3 and TRGJ1 or TRGJ2. The CDR3 has 14 residues. Germline assignment: CDR1 VTNTFY and CDR2 YDVSTARD (reference sequence). V lost 0 bases and J lost 6; bases outside the gene matches: 8. The CDR3 region has the DNA TGTGCCACCTGGGACAGGTTTTGGGGTTATAAGAAACTCTTT. The encoded protein is CATWDRFWGYKKLF.

This clone was detected only a few times. This chain connects TRGV9 to TRGJP. This CDR3 has 20 residues. Germline assignment: CDR1 GITISATS and CDR2 ISYDGTV (reference sequence). V lost 0 bases and J lost 6; bases outside the gene matches: 14. The CDR3 region has the DNA TGTGCCTTGTGGGAGGTGCTCCCTCACTCATTAGAGTTGGGCAAAAAAATCAAGGTATTT. Translating gives CALWEVLPHSLELGKKIKVF.

This clone is categorized as medium-sized. This chain links TRGV9 with TRGJP. The germline gives CDR1 GITISATS, CDR2 ISYDGTV (reference sequence). The CDR3 length is 17 residues. V lost 4 bases, J lost 7 bases, and 10 bases stayed unmatched. CDR3 sequence (DNA): TGTGCCTTGTGGGACGCCCAGGGGGAGTTGGGCAAAAAAATCAAGGTATTT. It yields the protein CALWDAQGELGKKIKVF.

The V and J genes are TRGV9 and TRGJP. This CDR3 has 17 residues. Looked up from germline, CDR1 is GITISATS and CDR2 is ISYDGTV (reference sequence). V shed 0 bases and J 7 bases; nucleotides not matched to a gene: 6. The CDR3 spells CALWEVLWELGKKIKVF. DNA for the CDR3: TGTGCCTTGTGGGAGGTGCTATGGGAGTTGGGCAAAAAAATCAAGGTATTT.